Listed here are 21 T cell receptor beta chains from one sample, sequenced in a study of blood T cell repertoires in COVID-19. TCRdb's copy holds only in-frame clones and misses some; the assay was immunoSEQ multiplex PCR. Of 60,000 to 80,000 clones detected, about 88% appear once; the ten largest clones hold approximately 5%. Sequencing was performed on peripheral blood. The receptors here all came from a human donor in a cohort sampled during active COVID-19.

This chain uses TRBV6-2 or TRBV6-3 with TRBJ2-2; 8 bases align to TRBD2. J gave up 2 bases and V 0 bases, and 2 bases lay outside the gene matches. CDR3 length equals 16 residues. Germline V gene lookup returns CDR1 MNHEY and CDR2 SVGEGT. CDR3 amino acids: CASSYSAGGNTGELFF. In nucleotides, the CDR3 is TGTGCCAGCAGTTACTCGGCGGGGGGAAACACCGGGGAGCTGTTTTTT.

This chain links TRBV18 with TRBJ2-7; 7 bases align to TRBD1. The germline gives CDR1 KGHSH, CDR2 LQKENI. The CDR3 length is 13 residues. J gave up 2 bases and V 3 bases, and 1 base lay outside the gene matches. CDR3 bases: TGTGCCAGCTCACCCACAGGGGCCTACGAGCAGTACTTC. The encoded protein is CASSPTGAYEQYF.

This clone appeared a single time. The rearrangement uses TRBV5-8 and TRBJ2-7, with D perhaps TRBD1 (6 bases). V lost 0 bases and J 5 bases, leaving 15 bases between the germline ends. CDR1 is SGHTS, CDR2 YDEGEE, per germline. There are 15 residues in the CDR3. The CDR3 nucleotides read TGTGCCAGCAGCTTGGCCGGGTTAGGGGACAACGAGCAGTACTTC. This codes for CASSLAGLGDNEQYF.

Regarding this clone: Other DNA sequences in the same sample also yield this CDR3. The rearrangement joins TRBV18 to TRBJ1-1; no reliable D call. The CDR3 spans 13 residues. Trimming pared 2 bases from V and 1 base from J, leaving 5 bases between. The V gene's germline CDR1 is KGHSH and CDR2 LQKENI. The CDR3 DNA sequence: TGTGCCAGCTCACCAACAAGGAACACTGAAGCTTTCTTT. This codes for CASSPTRNTEAFF.

This sequence joins TRBV5-1 and TRBJ2-2, with TRBD1 identical over 8 bases. The length of the CDR3 is 15 residues. The germline V gene encodes CDR1 SGHRS and CDR2 YFSETQ. The V and J ends lost 5 bases and 3 bases, in that order; junction bases with no gene match: 6. The DNA of the CDR3 is TGCGCCAGCAGATCGGGGACAGGAGACACCGGGGAGCTGTTTTTT. This sequence encodes CASRSGTGDTGELFF.

The chain links TRBV7-2 to TRBJ2-5; 11 nucleotides align to TRBD1. The CDR3 extends over 15 amino acids. The V gene's germline CDR1 is SGHTA and CDR2 FQGNSA. V shed 3 bases, J shed 5 bases, and the junction held 5 bases outside the gene matches. The CDR3 is CASSFRTGGDETQYF. The CDR3, as DNA: TGTGCCAGCAGCTTCAGGACAGGGGGCGATGAGACCCAGTACTTC. Full variable domain (missing parts from reference TRBV7-2 and TRBJ2-5): GAGVSQSPSNKVTEKGKDVELRCDPISGHTALYWYRQSLGQGLEFLIYFQGNSAPDKSGLPSDRFSAERTGGSVSTLTIQRTQQEDSAVYLCASSFRTGGDETQYFGPGTRLLVL.

The rearrangement links TRBV21-1 to TRBJ2-1; the table's D call, TRBD2, has no DNA check behind it. TRBV21-1 is a pseudogene. This CDR3 is 16 amino acids long. The CDR3 spells CASSKGLGLAHNEQFF. CDR3 bases: TGTGCCAGCAGCAAAGGTTTGGGACTAGCGCACAATGAGCAGTTCTTC.

The chain links TRBV11-3 to TRBJ2-3; D possibly corresponds to TRBD2 (5 bases). Trimming took 5 bases from V and 2 from J, leaving 14 bases between them. The CDR3 loop spans 15 amino acids. Per the germline V gene, CDR1 is SGHNT and CDR2 is YENEEA. CDR3 DNA sequence: TGTGCCAGCAGCGTAGGAGGTTCTGTCACAGATACGCAGTATTTT. Its translation: CASSVGGSVTDTQYF.

V is TRBV5-6 and J is TRBJ2-7; no firm D call. The CDR3 is 14 amino acids. Trimming left V 0 bases short and J 0 bases short, with 7 bases between. From germline, CDR1 is SGHDT and CDR2 YYEEEE. The DNA for the CDR3 is TGTGCCAGCAGCTTGGGCCACAACTCCTACGAGCAGTACTTC. It is translated as CASSLGHNSYEQYF.

The V gene is TRBV18, the J gene TRBJ2-3; 14 positions match TRBD2. V was clipped by 3 bases and J by 3 bases; unmatched bases: 5. The CDR3 totals 17 residues. Looked up from germline, CDR1 is KGHSH and CDR2 is LQKENI. CDR3 coding DNA: TGTGCCAGCTCACCGCAGACTAGCGGGAGGGCGACAGATACGCAGTATTTT. It yields the protein CASSPQTSGRATDTQYF. The full variable domain, rest sourced from reference TRBV18 and TRBJ2-3, is NAGVMQNPRHLVRRRGQEARLRCSPMKGHSHVYWYRQLPEEGLKFMVYLQKENIIDESGMPKERFSAEFPKEGPSILRIQQVVRGDSAAYFCASSPQTSGRATDTQYFGPGTRLTVL.

This chain links TRBV6-5 with TRBJ1-1; D not resolved. The CDR3 consists of 15 residues. Germline CDR1 is MNHEY and CDR2 is SVGAGI. The V end was cut by 2 bases, the J end by 2 bases, with 12 bases between. CDR3 DNA sequence: TGTGCCAGCAGTTACGAAGGAGGGATTAACACTGAAGCTTTCTTT. It is translated as CASSYEGGINTEAFF.

This chain uses TRBV5-5 with TRBJ2-7; TRBD1 aligns across 7 bases. CDR3 length equals 16 residues. With V trimmed by 4 bases and J by 1 base, 11 bases remained unmatched. Germline V lookup: CDR1 SGHKS, CDR2 YYEKEE (reference sequence). The CDR3: CASSAQGGTLSYEQYF. CDR3 coding DNA: TGTGCCAGCAGCGCCCAAGGGGGCACCCTTTCCTACGAGCAGTACTTC.

The CDR3 loop is CASSPQGTLSYNEQFF. The CDR3, as DNA: TGTGCCAGCAGTCCACAGGGGACCCTCTCCTACAATGAGCAGTTCTTC. The genes are TRBV2 and TRBJ2-1; 7 nucleotides agree with TRBD1. V gave up 5 bases and J gave up 0 bases; unmatched junction bases: 7. The CDR3 totals 16 residues. Germline-derived CDR1 and CDR2 are SNHLY and FYNNEI.

This clone came up once. The rearrangement uses TRBV7-9 and TRBJ2-7; TRBD1 might be the D (5 bases). CDR1 is SEHNR and CDR2 is FQNEAQ in the germline V gene (reference sequence). V gave up 1 base and J gave up 1 base, with 11 bases separating them. The CDR3 totals 15 residues. CDR3 nucleotide sequence: TGTGCCAGCAGCTTAGTACAGGCGGCTTCCTACGAGCAGTACTTC. This sequence encodes CASSLVQAASYEQYF. The full variable domain, its missing parts supplied by reference TRBV7-9 and TRBJ2-7, is DTGVSQNPRHKITKRGQNVTFRCDPISEHNRLYWYRQTLGQGPEFLTYFQNEAQLEKSRLLSDRFSAERPKGSFSTLEIQRTEQGDSAMYLCASSLVQAASYEQYFGPGTRLTVT.

V gene TRBV4-1 combines with J gene TRBJ2-2, with 10 bases fitting TRBD2. The CDR3 contains 17 residues. The germline gives CDR1 MGHRA, CDR2 YSYEKL. The V and J ends lost 2 bases and 0 bases, in that order; junction bases with no gene match: 3. For the CDR3, the DNA is TGCGCCAGCAGCCAATTAGGACTAGCGGCGAACACCGGGGAGCTGTTTTTT. Translating it yields CASSQLGLAANTGELFF.

This clone showed up just once. V usage is TRBV5-1 and J usage is TRBJ2-7, with a possible D match to TRBD2 (6 bases). Germline loops: CDR1 SGHRS, CDR2 YFSETQ. Between the trimmed V and J ends, which lost 0 bases and 5 bases, there was a span of 24 bases. The CDR3 is 18 residues long. The CDR3 here is CASSLARGWNAQGNEQYF. The CDR3 region has the DNA TGCGCCAGCAGCTTGGCGCGGGGTTGGAACGCGCAAGGTAACGAGCAGTACTTC. The whole variable domain, remainder taken from reference TRBV5-1 and TRBJ2-7, is KAGVTQTPRYLIKTRGQQVTLSCSPISGHRSVSWYQQTPGQGLQFLFEYFSETQRNKGNFPGRFSGRQFSNSRSEMNVSTLELGDSALYLCASSLARGWNAQGNEQYFGPGTRLTVT.

This chain connects TRBV18 to TRBJ2-7; D perhaps matches TRBD1 (6 bases). V was cut by 1 base and J by 3 bases, with 16 bases left in between. The CDR3 consists of 16 residues. Germline CDR1 is KGHSH and CDR2 is LQKENI. The CDR3 is CASSPQEAQGDYEQYF. CDR3 DNA: TGTGCCAGCTCACCACAAGAGGCACAGGGTGACTACGAGCAGTACTTC. The complete variable domain, with remaining parts taken from reference TRBV18 and TRBJ2-7, reads NAGVMQNPRHLVRRRGQEARLRCSPMKGHSHVYWYRQLPEEGLKFMVYLQKENIIDESGMPKERFSAEFPKEGPSILRIQQVVRGDSAAYFCASSPQEAQGDYEQYFGPGTRLTVT.

This clone was recorded only once. The V and J genes are TRBV3-1 (or the pseudogene TRBV3-2) and TRBJ2-5; TRBD1 agrees at 10 bases. The CDR3 is 17 residues long. Germline V gene lookup returns CDR1 LGHDT and CDR2 YNNKEL (reference sequence). V gave up 2 bases and J gave up 1 base; unmatched junction bases: 7. CDR3 residues: CASSQLGWDRGQETQYF. CDR3 sequence (DNA): TGTGCCAGCAGCCAATTAGGGTGGGACAGGGGCCAAGAGACCCAGTACTTC.

The genes are TRBV10-1 and TRBJ2-1; 8 bases match TRBD2. Trimming removed 6 bases from V and 6 bases from J; junction bases left unmatched: 7. The CDR3 totals 14 residues. Germline assignment: CDR1 WNHNN and CDR2 SYGVQD (reference sequence). DNA of the CDR3: TGCGCCAGCAGCCCCAGCGGGAGAGTCAATGAGCAGTTCTTC. This gives the protein CASSPSGRVNEQFF.

The chain carries TRBV5-1 and TRBJ2-1, with no clear D. Trimming pared 4 bases from V and 2 bases from J, leaving 7 bases between. The germline V gene encodes CDR1 SGHRS and CDR2 YFSETQ. This CDR3 has 13 residues. DNA for the CDR3: TGCGCCAGCAGCGCTGGAGCCTACAATGAGCAGTTCTTC. Translating it yields CASSAGAYNEQFF.

This chain connects TRBV12-2 to TRBJ2-7; TRBD1, as called in the table, went unchecked against the DNA. TRBV12-2 is marked as a pseudogene. The CDR3 extends over 17 amino acids. CDR3 nucleotide sequence: TGTGCAAGTCGCCTCACAGGGGCGTACGGGACGACCTACGAGCAGTACTTC. Residues: CASRLTGAYGTTYEQYF.